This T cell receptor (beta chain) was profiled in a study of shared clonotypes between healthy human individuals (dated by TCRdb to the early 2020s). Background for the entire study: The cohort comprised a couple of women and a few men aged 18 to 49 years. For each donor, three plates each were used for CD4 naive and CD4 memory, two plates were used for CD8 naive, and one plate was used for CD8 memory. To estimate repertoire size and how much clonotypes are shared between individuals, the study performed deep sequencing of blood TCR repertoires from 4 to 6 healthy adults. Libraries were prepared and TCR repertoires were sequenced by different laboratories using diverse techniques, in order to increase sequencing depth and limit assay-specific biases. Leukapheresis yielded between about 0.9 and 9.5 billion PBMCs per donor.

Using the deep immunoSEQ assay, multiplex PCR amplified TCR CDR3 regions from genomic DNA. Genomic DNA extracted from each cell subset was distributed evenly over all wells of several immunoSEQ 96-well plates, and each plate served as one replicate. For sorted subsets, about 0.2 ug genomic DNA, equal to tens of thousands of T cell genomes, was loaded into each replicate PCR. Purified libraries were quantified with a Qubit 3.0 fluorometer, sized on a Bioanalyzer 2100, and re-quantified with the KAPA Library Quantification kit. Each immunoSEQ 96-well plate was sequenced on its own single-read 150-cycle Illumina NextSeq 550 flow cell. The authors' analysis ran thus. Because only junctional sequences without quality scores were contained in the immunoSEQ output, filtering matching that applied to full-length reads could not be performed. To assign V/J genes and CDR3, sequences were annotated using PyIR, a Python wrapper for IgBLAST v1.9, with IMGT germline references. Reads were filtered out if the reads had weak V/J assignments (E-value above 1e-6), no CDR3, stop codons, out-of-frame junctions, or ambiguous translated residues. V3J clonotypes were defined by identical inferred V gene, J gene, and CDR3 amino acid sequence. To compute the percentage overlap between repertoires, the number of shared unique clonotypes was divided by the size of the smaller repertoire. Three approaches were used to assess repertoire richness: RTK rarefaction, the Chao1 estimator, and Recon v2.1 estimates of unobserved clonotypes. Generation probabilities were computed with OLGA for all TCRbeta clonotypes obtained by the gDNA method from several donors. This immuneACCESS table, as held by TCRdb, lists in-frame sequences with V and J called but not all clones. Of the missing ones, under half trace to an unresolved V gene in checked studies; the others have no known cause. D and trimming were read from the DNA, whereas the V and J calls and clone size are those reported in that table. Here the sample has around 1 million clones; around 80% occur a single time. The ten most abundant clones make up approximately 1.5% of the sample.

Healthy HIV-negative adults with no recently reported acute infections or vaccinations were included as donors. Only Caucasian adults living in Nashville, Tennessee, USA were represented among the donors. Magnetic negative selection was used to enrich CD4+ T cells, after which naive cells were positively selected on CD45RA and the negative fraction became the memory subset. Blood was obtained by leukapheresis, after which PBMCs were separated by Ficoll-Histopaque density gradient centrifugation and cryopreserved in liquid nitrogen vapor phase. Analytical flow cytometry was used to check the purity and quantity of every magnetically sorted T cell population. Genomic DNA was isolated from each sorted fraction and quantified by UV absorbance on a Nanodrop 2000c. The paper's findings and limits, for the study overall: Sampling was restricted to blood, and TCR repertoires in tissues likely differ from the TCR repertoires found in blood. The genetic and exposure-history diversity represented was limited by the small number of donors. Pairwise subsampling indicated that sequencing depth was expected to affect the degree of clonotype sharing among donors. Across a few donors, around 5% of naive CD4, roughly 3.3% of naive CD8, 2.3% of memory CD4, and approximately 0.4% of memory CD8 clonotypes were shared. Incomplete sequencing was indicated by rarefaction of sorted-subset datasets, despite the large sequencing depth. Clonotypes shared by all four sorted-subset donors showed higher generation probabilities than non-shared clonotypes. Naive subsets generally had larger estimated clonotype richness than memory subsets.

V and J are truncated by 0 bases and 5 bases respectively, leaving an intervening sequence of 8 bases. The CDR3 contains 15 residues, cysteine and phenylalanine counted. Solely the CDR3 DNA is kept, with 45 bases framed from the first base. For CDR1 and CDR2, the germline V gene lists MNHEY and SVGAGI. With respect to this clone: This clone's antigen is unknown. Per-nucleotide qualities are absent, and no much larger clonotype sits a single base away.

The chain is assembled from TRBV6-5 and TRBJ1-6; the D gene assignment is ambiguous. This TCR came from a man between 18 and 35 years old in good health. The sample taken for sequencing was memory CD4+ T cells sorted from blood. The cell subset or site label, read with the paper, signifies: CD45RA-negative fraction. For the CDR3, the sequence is CASSYSGTHNSPLHF. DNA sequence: TGTGCCAGCAGTTACTCAGGAACGCATAATTCACCCCTCCACTTT.